The clone carrying this TCR beta chain was detected a few times. Antigen specificity is unknown. TCRdb reprocessed the 5' RACE reads with MiXCR, giving one entry per CDR3 protein. The table has 150,000 to 200,000 distinct CDR3 sequences, roughly 15% seen once. This entry comes from a study of T-cell memory formation after mild COVID-19. General study findings and limits: Researchers report contracting CD4+ clones mostly in CM and EM, with CD8+ clones in EMRA. Clones that contracted from day 15 to 85 were balanced CD4/CD8, while later expanders leaned CD4+.

In germline, CDR1 is MNHEY, CDR2 SVGAGI. Trimming cost V 0 bases and J 4 bases, with 11 bases left between them. This CDR3 contains 15 residues. Sequencing was done on a sample of PBMCs or a T cell subset sorted from them (not recorded which). The receptor was isolated from an adult woman who had mild COVID-19 (a few samples of this study predate the infection). Cell type and time point are not known. This rearrangement joins TRBV6-5 to TRBJ2-3; D gene ambiguous. The CDR3 DNA sequence: TGTGCCAGCAGTTACTCAACCGGTAGGGCAGATACGCAGTATTTT. Translated, it gives CASSYSTGRADTQYF.